These 29 T cell receptor beta chains came from one sample sequenced in a study of T cells in tumors after PD-1 blockade. Assay used: immunoSEQ multiplex PCR; TCRdb lists only in-frame clones, some missing. The data contain around 21,000 clones, approximately 81% of them singletons. This material consisted of PBMCs, taken after anti-PD-1 therapy. The receptors stem from a human donor with advanced basal cell or squamous cell carcinoma (not recorded which).

The V call is TRBV5-1, the J call TRBJ1-1, with unresolved D. Per germline, CDR1 SGHRS and CDR2 YFSETQ. V was cut by 2 bases and J by 7 bases, with 15 bases left in between. The CDR3 length is 14 residues. This CDR3 is CASSFSLHRLEAFF. The CDR3 nucleotides are TGCGCCAGCAGCTTTTCACTCCACCGACTTGAAGCTTTCTTT. The full variable domain, in which reference TRBV5-1 and TRBJ1-1 provide the parts outside the CDR3, is KAGVTQTPRYLIKTRGQQVTLSCSPISGHRSVSWYQQTPGQGLQFLFEYFSETQRNKGNFPGRFSGRQFSNSRSEMNVSTLELGDSALYLCASSFSLHRLEAFFGQGTRLTVV.

V is TRBV3-1 (or the pseudogene TRBV3-2) and J is TRBJ2-7, with TRBD1 as a possible D gene (6 bases). V lost 0 bases and J lost 1, with 13 bases in between. The CDR3 extends over 16 amino acids. Per germline, CDR1 LGHDT and CDR2 YNNKEL (reference sequence). DNA of the CDR3: TGTGCCAGCAGCCAAGATTGGGGGACACCTTCCTACGAGCAGTACTTC. This codes for CASSQDWGTPSYEQYF.

This chain connects TRBV27 to TRBJ1-2; D is unresolved. The CDR3 runs to 13 residues. CDR1 and CDR2 from the germline V gene are MNHEY and SMNVEV (reference sequence). V was trimmed by 8 bases and J by 5 bases, leaving 15 bases between them. The CDR3 DNA sequence: TGTGCCAGCTGTGCCGCGTCTGGGTATGGCTACACCTTC. Translating gives CASCAASGYGYTF.

J is TRBJ1-2 and V is TRBV25-1, with no clear D. V shed 5 bases and J shed 5 bases, with 9 bases lying between them. Germline V gives CDR1 MGHDK, CDR2 SYGVNS. This CDR3 has 12 residues. As DNA, the CDR3 is TGTGCCAGCAGTCCCCAACGGTATGGCTACACCTTC. Protein sequence: CASSPQRYGYTF.

The chain recombines TRBV7-2 with TRBJ2-5; the match to TRBD1 covers 9 bases. Losses at the gene ends were 5 bases for V and 5 bases for J; bases not matched to a gene: 15. Germline values: CDR1 SGHTA, CDR2 FQGNSA. The CDR3 has 17 amino acids. The CDR3 is CASSTRAGGTGRETQYF. In DNA, the CDR3 is TGTGCCAGCAGCACGCGAGCTGGGGGGACAGGGAGGGAGACCCAGTACTTC.

V usage is TRBV7-2 and J usage is TRBJ2-1; no clear D. V dropped 0 bases and J dropped 7 bases, with 7 bases sitting between them. The CDR3 sequence is 13 residues long. Per the germline V gene, CDR1 is SGHTA and CDR2 is FQGNSA. Here the CDR3 DNA reads TGTGCCAGCAGCTTAGCTAGCTGGAATGAGCAGTTCTTC. This encodes CASSLASWNEQFF.

The chain joins TRBV24-1 to TRBJ1-3; 7 nucleotides line up with TRBD1. V trimming: 11 bases; J trimming: 7 bases; junction bases outside the gene matches: 10. The CDR3 has 13 residues. The germline V gene has CDR1 KGHDR and CDR2 SFDVKD. This CDR3 is CAIQTGLWNTIYF. In DNA form, the CDR3 reads TGTGCCATCCAGACAGGGCTGTGGAACACCATATATTTT.

V and J are TRBV7-3 and TRBJ2-7, with a weak D call TRBD2 (7 bases). V lost 4 bases, J lost 7 bases, and 17 bases lay in between. Germline V CDR1 and CDR2: SGHTA, FQGTGA. This CDR3 has 14 amino acids. CDR3 sequence (DNA): TGTGCCAGCAGCTCCGGACAGCCGGGGGGAGAGCAGTACTTC. Protein sequence: CASSSGQPGGEQYF.

V usage is TRBV29-1 and J usage is TRBJ2-1; either TRBD1 or TRBD2 may supply D (5 bases each). The germline V gene encodes CDR1 SQVTM and CDR2 ANQGSEA. The germline V and J ends were trimmed by 6 bases and 15 bases, with 9 bases remaining between them. CDR3 length equals 8 residues. The CDR3 nucleotides read TGCAGCGTGGGGGTTCCGTTCTTC. Its translation: CSVGVPFF.

The V gene is TRBV20-1, the J gene TRBJ2-7; D could derive from TRBD1 or TRBD2 (5 bases each). The CDR3 length is 11 residues. Germline V CDR1 and CDR2: DFQATT, SNEGSKA (reference sequence). Trimming pared 6 bases from V and 4 bases from J, leaving 10 bases between. CDR3 in DNA: TGCAGTGCCACTTGGGGGTACGAGCAGTACTTC. Translated: CSATWGYEQYF.

This rearrangement joins TRBV7-2 to TRBJ2-1; a possible D gene is TRBD2 (6 bases). The CDR3 consists of 14 residues. Trimming cost V 5 bases and J 3 bases, with 11 bases left between them. The germline gives CDR1 SGHTA, CDR2 FQGNSA. CDR3 amino acids: CASSLRTNYNEQFF. The CDR3 DNA is TGTGCCAGCAGCCTCAGGACTAACTACAATGAGCAGTTCTTC.

The chain links TRBV5-4 to TRBJ1-2; D not resolved. This CDR3 spans 15 amino acids. In germline, CDR1 is SGHNT, CDR2 YYREEE (reference sequence). Trimming stripped 1 base from V and 2 bases from J, with 12 bases between. DNA for the CDR3: TGTGCCAGCAGCTTGTGGCAGGCCCCCAACTATGGCTACACCTTC. This gives the protein CASSLWQAPNYGYTF. Based on the CDR3 plus reference TRBV5-4 and TRBJ1-2, the full variable domain is ETGVTQSPTHLIKTRGQQVTLRCSSQSGHNTVSWYQQALGQGPQFIFQYYREEENGRGNFPPRFSGLQFPNYSSELNVNALELDDSALYLCASSLWQAPNYGYTFGSGTRLTVV.

V is TRBV2 and J is TRBJ1-1; D ambiguous. This CDR3 is built from 12 residues. The V end lost 4 bases, the J end lost 6 bases, and 9 bases lay between the germline ends. Looked up from germline, CDR1 is SNHLY and CDR2 is FYNNEI. CDR3 in DNA: TGTGCCAGCAGTGTTCAAGGGCCTGAAGCTTTCTTT. Its translation is CASSVQGPEAFF. Full variable domain (remainder filled in from reference TRBV2 and TRBJ1-1): EPEVTQTPSHQVTQMGQEVILRCVPISNHLYFYWYRQILGQKVEFLVSFYNNEISEKSEIFDDQFSVERPDGSNFTLKIRSTKLEDSAMYFCASSVQGPEAFFGQGTRLTVV.

The chain is built from TRBV28 and TRBJ2-1; 7 bases agree with TRBD2. There are 16 residues in the CDR3. With 6 bases clipped from V and 8 bases from J, the junction kept 16 bases outside the gene matches. CDR1 and CDR2 from the germline V gene are MDHEN and SYDVKM. The DNA for the CDR3 is TGTGCCAGCAGCCCAACAAACCTGGGGGGGGAGGATGAGCAGTTCTTC. Protein sequence: CASSPTNLGGEDEQFF.

V gene TRBV7-2 combines with J gene TRBJ2-2; D gene unclear. The CDR3 contains 14 residues. Germline assignment: CDR1 SGHTA and CDR2 FQGNSA. Between the trimmed V and J ends, which lost 0 bases and 0 bases, there was a span of 2 bases. The CDR3 DNA reads as TGTGCCAGCAGCTTAGCTGCGAACACCGGGGAGCTGTTTTTT. It encodes CASSLAANTGELFF.

This clone was recorded a few times. CDR3 loop: CASSPGQGLDGYTF. The CDR3 nucleotides read TGCGCCAGCAGCCCGGGACAGGGTTTAGATGGCTACACCTTC. The chain joins TRBV4-1 to TRBJ1-2, with TRBD1 matching over 9 bases. This CDR3 is built from 14 residues. CDR1 is MGHRA and CDR2 is YSYEKL in the germline V gene. V gave up 4 bases and J gave up 6 bases; unmatched junction bases: 6.

The chain employs TRBV7-6 and TRBJ1-1; 8 positions agree with TRBD1. Germline CDR1 SGHVS, CDR2 FNYEAQ. CDR3 length equals 15 residues. V shed 4 bases, J shed 4 bases, and the junction held 8 bases outside the gene matches. The CDR3 DNA is TGTGCCAGCAGCTCACAAACAGGGGGGGGCACTGAAGCTTTCTTT. This codes for CASSSQTGGGTEAFF.

The CDR3 is CASSPSRGYEQYF. CDR3 nucleotides: TGTGCCAGCAGTCCGAGCCGGGGGTACGAGCAGTACTTC. The gene calls are TRBV6-5 and TRBJ2-7, with D possibly being TRBD2 (6 bases). There are 13 residues in the CDR3. V was shortened by 5 bases and J by 4 bases, with 12 bases between the two germline ends. In germline, CDR1 is MNHEY, CDR2 SVGAGI.

V is TRBV9 and J is TRBJ2-5; D is possibly TRBD2 (6 bases). Deletions cut 3 bases from V and 5 bases from J, with 14 bases between. The CDR3 loop spans 14 amino acids. Per the germline V gene, CDR1 is SGDLS and CDR2 is YYNGEE. The CDR3 DNA sequence: TGTGCCAGCAGCGCCAGCGGGTGGGGGGAGACCCAGTACTTC. Translation: CASSASGWGETQYF.

V and J are TRBV28 and TRBJ2-3; TRBD2 agrees at 8 bases. This CDR3 region has 15 residues. The V and J ends lost 5 bases and 2 bases, in that order; junction bases with no gene match: 6. Germline assignment: CDR1 MDHEN and CDR2 SYDVKM. Here the CDR3 DNA reads TGTGCCAGCAGTGTTGTAGCGGGAACCACAGATACGCAGTATTTT. Residues: CASSVVAGTTDTQYF.

The chain couples TRBV9 to TRBJ1-2; 7 bases align to TRBD1. There are 13 residues in the CDR3. After removal of 5 bases from V and 5 bases from J, the junction contained 6 bases not matched to a gene. Germline V gene data show CDR1 as SGDLS and CDR2 as YYNGEE. The DNA of the CDR3 is TGTGCCAGCAGACGCGACAGGGAATATGGCTACACCTTC. This translates into CASRRDREYGYTF.

The CDR3, as DNA: TGCAGCGTCACTCGGTCTTCCGAGCAGTACTTC. It specifies CSVTRSSEQYF. The V gene is TRBV29-1, the J gene TRBJ2-7; D is undetermined. Trimming removed 6 bases from V and 6 bases from J, with 12 bases in between. This CDR3 has 11 amino acids. Germline CDR1 is SQVTM and CDR2 is ANQGSEA.

The chain uses TRBV19 and TRBJ2-2; D gene unclear. Trimming removed 10 bases from V and 1 base from J, with 13 bases in between. The CDR3 runs 14 residues. Looked up from germline, CDR1 is LNHDA and CDR2 is SQIVND (reference sequence). CDR3 amino acids: CATTRTMNTGELFF. The CDR3 nucleotides are TGTGCCACGACACGTACGATGAACACCGGGGAGCTGTTTTTT.

Written as DNA, the CDR3 is TGCAGCGTCTCAGGGGCAACTAATGAAAAACTGTTTTTT. Translating it yields CSVSGATNEKLFF. The chain has TRBV29-1 and TRBJ1-4; possible D gene TRBD1, 6 bases. The CDR3 covers 13 residues. Trimming removed 6 bases at V and 0 bases at J, with 8 bases between. CDR1 is SQVTM, CDR2 ANQGSEA, per germline.

The chain joins TRBV6-5 to TRBJ1-5; unclear D gene. The CDR3 spans 15 residues. Germline V gene sequence: CDR1 MNHEY, CDR2 SVGAGI. V shed 7 bases and J shed 2 bases, with 15 bases lying between them. CDR3 in amino acids: CASNSEGAGNQPQHF. CDR3 bases: TGTGCCAGCAACTCTGAGGGTGCGGGCAATCAGCCCCAGCATTTT.

This clone appeared a single time. The rearrangement uses TRBV6-1 and TRBJ1-5; weak D call: TRBD1 (5 bases). CDR1 and CDR2 from the germline V gene are MNHNS and SASEGT. V was pared by 0 bases and J by 4 bases, with 7 bases between. CDR3 length equals 14 residues. As DNA, the CDR3 is TGTGCCAGCAGTGAAGCGCCAGGGAATCAGCCCCAGCATTTT. Translated: CASSEAPGNQPQHF.

This sequence joins TRBV15 and TRBJ2-1; 7 bases map to TRBD2. Germline CDR1 reads LNHNV; CDR2 reads YYDKDF (reference sequence). V lost 0 bases, J lost 4 bases, and 6 bases stayed unmatched. The CDR3 covers 16 residues. The CDR3, as DNA: TGTGCCACCAGCAGAGAGTTGCCTAGCGGATACAATGAGCAGTTCTTC. It translates to CATSRELPSGYNEQFF.

The chain uses TRBV5-4 and TRBJ2-7; a possible D gene is TRBD1 (7 bases). V dropped 2 bases and J dropped 5 bases, with 11 bases sitting between them. CDR3 size: 13 residues. CDR1 is SGHNT and CDR2 is YYREEE in the germline V gene (reference sequence). The CDR3 spells CASSFGGGDEQYF. Here the CDR3 DNA reads TGTGCCAGCAGCTTCGGAGGGGGCGACGAGCAGTACTTC.

The CDR3 spells CASRPGQMTYEQYF. The CDR3 bases are TGTGCCAGCAGACCGGGACAGATGACCTACGAGCAGTACTTC. The chain links TRBV6-5 to TRBJ2-7; 7 bases fit TRBD1. Germline V gives CDR1 MNHEY, CDR2 SVGAGI. The CDR3 length is 14 residues. After removal of 6 bases from V and 2 bases from J, the junction contained 7 bases not matched to a gene.